This TCR beta chain is drawn from a study of T cell responses to AZD1222 COVID-19 vaccine. Findings and limits, study-wide: Clonal diversity was possibly underestimated, and white British individuals and females predominated among donors. In the spike-specific TCR repertoire, nearly half reportedly target unmutated variant regions. Spike-specific TCR breadth and depth went up after people got two AZD1222 doses. At baseline, just a handful of AZD1222 recipients tested seropositive.

Trimming shortened V by 5 bases and J by 7 bases, and 20 bases separated the two germline ends. The CDR3 runs to 15 residues. Germline-derived CDR1 and CDR2 are LGHDT and YNNKEL (reference sequence). Data came from immunoSEQ multiplex PCR; TCRdb stores just in-frame clones and leaves some out. The sample has around 130,000 clones; roughly 88% are singletons. This clone has just one count. Its antigen is undetermined. This TCR was recovered from an adult in good health. Material: peripheral blood, obtained on day 0 of MenACWY control vaccination. The chain recombines TRBV3-1 (or the pseudogene TRBV3-2) with TRBJ1-2; perhaps TRBD1 as D (5 bases). This CDR3 reads CASSSSGTGHAGYTF. In DNA, the CDR3 is TGTGCCAGCAGCTCTTCCGGGACGGGCCACGCTGGCTACACCTTC.